The rows below give T cell receptor beta chains drawn from one sample of a study of T cells expressing NK-cell markers. TCRdb reanalyzed the 5' RACE reads and collapses them to one entry per CDR3 protein, without DNA. This repertoire comprises some 390,000 distinct CDR3 sequences; its ten largest clones make up about 10%. The sequenced sample was blood T cells: a sorted CD56 or NKG2C T cell subset, CD4+ or CD8+ T cells, or bulk PBMC T cells (not recorded which). These receptors were taken from a woman in her forties or fifties in good health. Each CDR3 is given with its conserved first and last residue.

>TRBV10-3|TRBJ2-2
CAIRLAGVFGELFF
>TRBV14|TRBJ2-1
CASSQELVNEQFF
>TRBV7-2|TRBJ1-4
CASSLAGGQLFF
>TRBV4-1|TRBJ1-2
CASSQRTESLNYGYTF
>TRBV12-3/TRBV12-4|TRBJ2-4
CASSSSGVTKNIQYF
>TRBV20-1|TRBJ2-1
CSAAGLAGGFRGNEQFF
>TRBV5-1|TRBJ2-7
CASTGGGGVNYEQYF
>TRBV5-8|TRBJ2-3
CASSFGTSADTQYF
>TRBV12-3/TRBV12-4|TRBJ2-2
CASRDNTGELFF
>TRBV12-3/TRBV12-4|TRBJ2-4
CASSLLGLGTDKNIQYF
>TRBV12-3/TRBV12-4|TRBJ2-7
CASSVHLLGGPGEQYF
>TRBV12-3/TRBV12-4|TRBJ2-6
CASSQIGEAVFSGANVLTF
>TRBV6-1|TRBJ2-1
CASLGEEVRNYNEQFF
>TRBV12-3/TRBV12-4|TRBJ2-2
CASSPLGAGPTGELFF
>TRBV5-1|TRBJ1-6
CASSGTGSVNSPLHF